These 27 T cell receptor beta chains came from one sample sequenced in a study of OX40 agonist ivuxolimab in advanced cancers. Libraries were prepared by immunoSEQ multiplex PCR; TCRdb keeps only in-frame clonotypes and omits some of them. This table has about 100,000 clones, over 75% appearing once. Specimen: CD4+ or CD8+ T cells sorted from blood, collected in a trial of the OX40 agonist ivuxolimab. These receptors all stem from an adult with an advanced solid tumor such as melanoma, head and neck, liver or kidney cancer.

This chain joins TRBV28 and TRBJ1-5; perhaps TRBD1 as D (6 bases). Germline lookup yields CDR1 MDHEN and CDR2 SYDVKM. The CDR3 length is 15 residues. V shed 4 bases and J shed 6 bases, with 16 bases lying between them. The CDR3 loop is CASSSQQGILQPQHF. The DNA for the CDR3 is TGTGCCAGCAGTTCCCAACAGGGTATACTTCAGCCCCAGCATTTT.

The genes are TRBV7-2 and TRBJ2-7; possibly TRBD2 for D (5 bases). V was pared by 1 base and J by 2 bases, with 9 bases between. CDR1 and CDR2 (germline): SGHTA, FQGNSA. This CDR3 comprises 14 residues. The CDR3 region is CASSLVSGAYEQYF. CDR3 nucleotide sequence: TGTGCCAGCAGCTTAGTCAGCGGAGCCTACGAGCAGTACTTC.

J is TRBJ2-7 and V is TRBV19; a possible D gene is TRBD2 (6 bases). CDR1 is LNHDA, CDR2 SQIVND, per germline (reference sequence). The germline V and J ends were trimmed by 2 bases and 9 bases, with 17 bases remaining between them. The CDR3 sequence is 14 residues long. DNA for the CDR3: TGTGCCAGTAGTATAACCGGGGGTACGATGTGGCAGTACTTC. It yields the protein CASSITGGTMWQYF.

The chain is built from TRBV28 and TRBJ2-3; 7 nucleotides agree with TRBD2. Trimming removed 3 bases from V and 0 bases from J; junction bases left unmatched: 3. Germline loops: CDR1 MDHEN, CDR2 SYDVKM. This CDR3 is built from 15 residues. The CDR3 DNA sequence: TGTGCCAGCAGTTTTTTCGGGAGGAGCACAGATACGCAGTATTTT. Encoded protein: CASSFFGRSTDTQYF. Full variable domain (missing parts from reference TRBV28 and TRBJ2-3): DVKVTQSSRYLVKRTGEKVFLECVQDMDHENMFWYRQDPGLGLRLIYFSYDVKMKEKGDIPEGYSVSREKKERFSLILESASTNQTSMYLCASSFFGRSTDTQYFGPGTRLTVL.

The V gene is TRBV5-1, the J gene TRBJ2-3; a possible D gene is TRBD1 (5 bases). This CDR3 is built from 12 residues. The germline CDR1 and CDR2 sequences are SGHRS and YFSETQ. Deletions cut 4 bases from V and 12 bases from J, with 15 bases between. For the CDR3, the DNA is TGCGCCAGCAGCCTACAGGTGGACCCCCAGTATTTT. Translation gives CASSLQVDPQYF.

This chain joins TRBV5-4 and TRBJ2-1, with TRBD2 as a possible D gene (5 bases). The CDR3 runs 14 residues. V was pared by 7 bases and J by 5 bases, with 16 bases between. In germline, CDR1 is SGHNT, CDR2 YYREEE (reference sequence). The chain's CDR3 is CASSSRGRNNEQFF. For the CDR3, the DNA is TGTGCCAGCTCCTCCCGAGGGCGAAACAATGAGCAGTTCTTC.

This chain joins TRBV5-8 and TRBJ1-2, with D uncertain. V lost 4 bases and J 0 bases, leaving 13 bases between the germline ends. Germline V gene lookup returns CDR1 SGHTS and CDR2 YDEGEE. The CDR3 extends over 15 amino acids. The CDR3 is CASSTTQNPNYGYTF. For the CDR3, the DNA is TGTGCCAGCAGCACCACGCAAAATCCTAACTATGGCTACACCTTC. The complete variable domain, with remaining parts taken from reference TRBV5-8 and TRBJ1-2, reads EAGVTQSPTHLIKTRGQQATLRCSPISGHTSVYWYQQALGLGLQFLLWYDEGEERNRGNFPPRFSGRQFPNYSSELNVNALELEDSALYLCASSTTQNPNYGYTFGSGTRLTVV.

The genes are TRBV9 and TRBJ2-3; a possible D gene is TRBD1 (6 bases). The V end lost 4 bases, the J end lost 0 bases, and 12 bases lay between the germline ends. Looked up from germline, CDR1 is SGDLS and CDR2 is YYNGEE. The CDR3 is made up of 15 amino acids. CDR3 sequence (DNA): TGTGCCAGCAGCCTAGGGGGACGAAGCACAGATACGCAGTATTTT. As protein: CASSLGGRSTDTQYF.

This sequence joins TRBV6-6 and TRBJ1-5; D unclear. Germline V gives CDR1 MNHNY, CDR2 SVGAGI (reference sequence). V lost 7 bases to trimming and J lost 0 bases, with 7 bases between them. The CDR3 sequence is 13 residues long. Here the CDR3 reads CASTVFSNQPQHF. The CDR3 DNA is TGTGCCAGCACCGTTTTTAGCAATCAGCCCCAGCATTTT.

The table lists this clone with a few counts. The J gene is TRBJ2-7, the V gene TRBV18; the D is unclear. This CDR3 comprises 15 residues. V lost 4 bases and J 3 bases, leaving 16 bases between the germline ends. Germline values: CDR1 KGHSH, CDR2 LQKENI. The DNA for the CDR3 is TGTGCCAGCTCACGTAGTACTGGAGAACTCTACGAGCAGTACTTC. Translated: CASSRSTGELYEQYF.

The genes are TRBV30 and TRBJ1-5; TRBD1 is a possible D gene (5 bases). Per germline, CDR1 GTSNPN and CDR2 SVGIG (reference sequence). V was trimmed by 4 bases and J by 6 bases, leaving 19 bases between them. The CDR3 is 15 amino acids. CDR3 sequence reads: CAWIWDPSRRQPQHF. As DNA, the CDR3 is TGTGCCTGGATTTGGGACCCCAGCCGACGTCAGCCCCAGCATTTT.

The chain recombines TRBV15 with TRBJ2-1; D remains unclear. Looked up from germline, CDR1 is LNHNV and CDR2 is YYDKDF (reference sequence). Trimming stripped 0 bases from V and 0 bases from J, with 6 bases between. The CDR3 has 15 residues. The CDR3 here is CATSREASSYNEQFF. The DNA of the CDR3 is TGTGCCACCAGCAGAGAGGCTAGCTCCTACAATGAGCAGTTCTTC. Variable domain in full (rest from reference TRBV15 and TRBJ2-1): DAMVIQNPRYQVTQFGKPVTLSCSQTLNHNVMYWYQQKSSQAPKLLFHYYDKDFNNEADTPDNFQSRRPNTSFCFLDIRSPGLGDTAMYLCATSREASSYNEQFFGPGTRLTVL.

V is TRBV6-5 and J is TRBJ2-7; the D gene is possibly TRBD2 (6 bases). V lost 0 bases to trimming and J lost 4 bases, with 7 bases between them. The CDR3 is 13 residues long. The V gene's germline CDR1 is MNHEY and CDR2 SVGAGI. The CDR3 nucleotides are TGTGCCAGCAGTTACTCGGAGGGGTACGAGCAGTACTTC. Translation gives CASSYSEGYEQYF.

V gene TRBV7-2 combines with J gene TRBJ2-1; TRBD2 might be the D (6 bases). CDR1 SGHTA and CDR2 FQGNSA come from the germline V gene. Trimming left V 1 base short and J 9 bases short, with 10 bases between. This CDR3 region has 13 residues. The CDR3 coding sequence is TGTGCCAGCAGCTTAGTGGGGGGTGGTGAGCAGTTCTTC. Its translation is CASSLVGGGEQFF. The whole variable domain, filled in from reference TRBV7-2 and TRBJ2-1, reads GAGVSQSPSNKVTEKGKDVELRCDPISGHTALYWYRQSLGQGLEFLIYFQGNSAPDKSGLPSDRFSAERTGGSVSTLTIQRTQQEDSAVYLCASSLVGGGEQFFGPGTRLTVL.

The genes are TRBV19 and TRBJ2-1, with D possibly being TRBD2 (5 bases). Germline V gene sequence: CDR1 LNHDA, CDR2 SQIVND (reference sequence). Trimming stripped 5 bases from V and 9 bases from J, with 17 bases between. The CDR3 contains 14 residues. The CDR3 sequence: CASSFDLAGAEQFF. The CDR3, as DNA: TGTGCCAGTAGTTTCGACCTAGCTGGTGCTGAGCAGTTCTTC.

The CDR3 bases are TGTGCCAGCAGCTACAGGTCCTATTACGAGCAGTACTTC. This sequence encodes CASSYRSYYEQYF. The genes are TRBV28 and TRBJ2-7; a possible D gene is TRBD1 (5 bases). The ends were cut back, 6 bases at V and 4 bases at J, with 13 bases in the middle. This CDR3 has 13 residues. Germline CDR1 MDHEN, CDR2 SYDVKM. The full variable domain, with the rest looked up from reference TRBV28 and TRBJ2-7, is DVKVTQSSRYLVKRTGEKVFLECVQDMDHENMFWYRQDPGLGLRLIYFSYDVKMKEKGDIPEGYSVSREKKERFSLILESASTNQTSMYLCASSYRSYYEQYFGPGTRLTVT.

This rearrangement joins TRBV11-2 to TRBJ2-7; 8 bases align to TRBD1. The ends lost 0 bases at V and 7 bases at J; junction bases unmatched: 5. The germline CDR1 and CDR2 sequences are SGHAT and FQNNGV. The CDR3 is 14 amino acids. The CDR3 DNA follows: TGTGCCAGCAGCTTAGAGCCCAGGGGGCTAGAGCAGTACTTC. Its protein product is CASSLEPRGLEQYF.

The CDR3 region is CATSRDRAAKSSYNEQFF. In DNA form, the CDR3 reads TGTGCCACCAGCAGAGATAGGGCGGCTAAGAGCTCCTACAATGAGCAGTTCTTC. This chain joins TRBV15 and TRBJ2-1; D is unresolved. The CDR3 is 18 residues long. V was shortened by 0 bases and J by 0 bases, with 15 bases between the two germline ends. Per germline, CDR1 LNHNV and CDR2 YYDKDF (reference sequence).

The chain links TRBV5-4 to TRBJ2-7; 9 bases are shared with TRBD1. Germline loops: CDR1 SGHNT, CDR2 YYREEE (reference sequence). V lost 4 bases to trimming and J lost 6 bases; unmatched junction nucleotides: 8. This CDR3 is built from 14 residues. CDR3 in amino acids: CASSRGTGSLEQYF. The CDR3 nucleotides are TGTGCCAGCAGCCGGGGGACAGGGTCTCTCGAGCAGTACTTC.

The chain joins TRBV5-1 to TRBJ2-7; 7 bases align to TRBD2. Germline V gene lookup returns CDR1 SGHRS and CDR2 YFSETQ. Trimming cost V 4 bases and J 3 bases; bases outside gene matches: 4. The CDR3 sequence is 13 residues long. In DNA, the CDR3 is TGCGCCAGCAGCCCGGGACTACTCTACGAGCAGTACTTC. It translates to CASSPGLLYEQYF. The variable domain in full, completed from reference TRBV5-1 and TRBJ2-7, reads KAGVTQTPRYLIKTRGQQVTLSCSPISGHRSVSWYQQTPGQGLQFLFEYFSETQRNKGNFPGRFSGRQFSNSRSEMNVSTLELGDSALYLCASSPGLLYEQYFGPGTRLTVT.

The chain joins TRBV10-3 to TRBJ1-3; 9 nucleotides agree with TRBD1. The CDR3 sequence is 14 residues long. Trimming cost V 6 bases and J 2 bases; bases outside gene matches: 2. CDR1 and CDR2 from the germline V gene are ENHRY and SYGVKD. CDR3 protein: CAISGQGTGNTIYF. The CDR3 nucleotides read TGTGCCATCAGCGGACAGGGGACTGGAAACACCATATATTTT.

V and J are TRBV28 and TRBJ2-7; the match to TRBD1 covers 11 bases. The germline V gene has CDR1 MDHEN and CDR2 SYDVKM. The J segment lost 7 bases and the V segment lost 5 bases, leaving 10 bases of the junction unmatched. There are 15 residues in the CDR3. The CDR3 reads CASSTAGQGVGEQYF. CDR3 DNA: TGTGCCAGCAGTACTGCGGGACAGGGGGTGGGGGAGCAGTACTTC.

This chain joins TRBV21-1 and TRBJ2-1; the table's D call, TRBD2, was not checked against the DNA. TRBV21-1 is a documented pseudogene. The CDR3 runs 19 residues. The CDR3 bases are TGTGCCAGCAGCAAAAAGGATTATTTAGCGGGAGGGCCCTACAATGAGCAGTTCTTC. This encodes CASSKKDYLAGGPYNEQFF.

V and J are TRBV7-8 and TRBJ2-3; D may correspond to TRBD1 or TRBD2 (6 bases each). From germline, CDR1 is SGHVS and CDR2 FQNEAQ. The CDR3 runs 16 residues. V was pared by 0 bases and J by 3 bases, with 13 bases between. The CDR3 here is CASSLAEGVATDTQYF. The CDR3 DNA reads as TGTGCCAGCAGCTTAGCGGAGGGGGTAGCGACAGATACGCAGTATTTT.

Only one count was recorded for this clone. V gene TRBV18 combines with J gene TRBJ2-2; the D gene is possibly TRBD2 (6 bases). Deletions cut 0 bases from V and 5 bases from J, with 13 bases between. The CDR3 runs 16 residues. From germline, CDR1 is KGHSH and CDR2 LQKENI. The CDR3 loop reads CASSPPATGGTGELFF. CDR3 in DNA: TGTGCCAGCTCACCACCGGCGACTGGGGGGACCGGGGAGCTGTTTTTT.

This chain uses TRBV19 with TRBJ1-1; 9 bases fit TRBD1. After removal of 3 bases from V and 7 bases from J, the junction contained 6 bases not matched to a gene. The CDR3 spans 14 residues. Germline V gene data show CDR1 as LNHDA and CDR2 as SQIVND (reference sequence). CDR3 in DNA: TGTGCCAGTAGTATGTGGGTGGGACAGGGTGAAGCTTTCTTT. Residues: CASSMWVGQGEAFF.

The gene calls are TRBV5-1 and TRBJ1-2; tentative D call: TRBD1 (6 bases). The V gene's germline CDR1 is SGHRS and CDR2 YFSETQ. The CDR3 contains 15 residues. Trimming shortened V by 0 bases and J by 6 bases, and 15 bases separated the two germline ends. CDR3 sequence (DNA): TGCGCCAGCAGCTTGGAGATGGGAGGGGGAAATGGCTACACCTTC. It translates to CASSLEMGGGNGYTF. The entire variable domain, with the rest obtained from reference TRBV5-1 and TRBJ1-2, is as follows: KAGVTQTPRYLIKTRGQQVTLSCSPISGHRSVSWYQQTPGQGLQFLFEYFSETQRNKGNFPGRFSGRQFSNSRSEMNVSTLELGDSALYLCASSLEMGGGNGYTFGSGTRLTVV.